A single sample is the source of the 20 T cell receptor beta chains below, sequenced in a study of blood T cell repertoires in COVID-19 (dated by TCRdb to about 2020). Libraries were prepared through the immunoSEQ multiplex PCR assay. TCRdb limited this immuneACCESS table to in-frame rearrangements with V and J called. A share of clones is missing; checked studies link under half to unresolved V genes, and the rest is unexplained. In all, the sample holds under 150,000 clones, and approximately 80% of those were seen once. Of the sample, about 5% falls within the top ten clones. The sequenced sample was peripheral blood. Receptors originate from a woman between 45 and 60 years old with acute or convalescent COVID-19.

This sequence joins TRBV24-1 and TRBJ1-5; D is ambiguous. Germline CDR1 and CDR2: KGHDR and SFDVKD. The V gene lost 3 bases and the J gene lost 7 bases, with 12 bases spanning the gap. The CDR3 length is 14 residues. For the CDR3, the DNA is TGTGCCACCAGTGATATCGCAGGCTCCCAGCCCCAGCATTTT. Amino acids: CATSDIAGSQPQHF.

The CDR3 sequence: CASSQPRGYRDEQFF. CDR3 coding DNA: TGTGCCAGCAGCCAACCCCGGGGGTATAGGGATGAGCAGTTCTTC. The gene calls are TRBV14 and TRBJ2-1; TRBD2 might be the D (6 bases). V dropped 2 bases and J dropped 8 bases, with 16 bases sitting between them. Germline V CDR1 and CDR2: SGHDN, FVKESK. The CDR3 sequence is 15 residues long. The full variable domain, with the rest looked up from reference TRBV14 and TRBJ2-1, is EAGVTQFPSHSVIEKGQTVTLRCDPISGHDNLYWYRRVMGKEIKFLLHFVKESKQDESGMPNNRFLAERTGGTYSTLKVQPAELEDSGVYFCASSQPRGYRDEQFFGPGTRLTVL.

The rearrangement uses TRBV18 and TRBJ1-6; D possibly corresponds to TRBD1 (5 bases). Germline CDR1 reads KGHSH; CDR2 reads LQKENI. V was shortened by 2 bases and J by 8 bases, with 10 bases between the two germline ends. There are 14 residues in the CDR3. CDR3 sequence reads: CASSPDSGDSPLHF. The CDR3 DNA is TGTGCCAGCTCACCAGATTCGGGGGATTCACCCCTCCACTTT. Looking up the rest from reference TRBV18 and TRBJ1-6 gives the full variable domain: NAGVMQNPRHLVRRRGQEARLRCSPMKGHSHVYWYRQLPEEGLKFMVYLQKENIIDESGMPKERFSAEFPKEGPSILRIQQVVRGDSAAYFCASSPDSGDSPLHFGNGTRLTVT.

This clone was observed a handful of times. This chain connects TRBV2 to TRBJ2-3; possibly TRBD2 for D (5 bases). Germline V gives CDR1 SNHLY, CDR2 FYNNEI. This CDR3 is built from 15 residues. The ends were cut back, 7 bases at V and 2 bases at J, with 16 bases in the middle. CDR3: CASKSGSANTDTQYF. The DNA for the CDR3 is TGTGCCAGCAAGAGCGGCTCGGCGAACACAGATACGCAGTATTTT. Together with reference TRBV2 and TRBJ2-3, the CDR3 gives the full variable domain: EPEVTQTPSHQVTQMGQEVILRCVPISNHLYFYWYRQILGQKVEFLVSFYNNEISEKSEIFDDQFSVERPDGSNFTLKIRSTKLEDSAMYFCASKSGSANTDTQYFGPGTRLTVL.

The table lists this clone with a count of one. In nucleotides, the CDR3 is TGTGCCAGCCAACAAGAAACAGGGAGAAGCTATGGCTACACCTTC. Translated: CASQQETGRSYGYTF. V and J are TRBV4-2 and TRBJ1-2; tentatively, D is TRBD1 (6 bases). Trimming stripped 8 bases from V and 4 bases from J, with 20 bases between. CDR3 length: 15 residues. The germline CDR1 and CDR2 sequences are LGHNA and YNFKEQ.

The genes are TRBV6-5 and TRBJ2-5; D gene uncertain. V gave up 2 bases and J gave up 0 bases, with 7 bases separating them. Germline CDR1 MNHEY, CDR2 SVGAGI. The CDR3 extends over 14 amino acids. The CDR3 is CASSYIDYQETQYF. CDR3 nucleotides: TGTGCCAGCAGTTACATTGACTACCAAGAGACCCAGTACTTC.

This clone was observed a single time. The chain recombines TRBV27 with TRBJ2-3; maybe TRBD1 (5 bases). This CDR3 has 17 residues. V lost 2 bases, J lost 0 bases, and 15 bases lay in between. Per the germline V gene, CDR1 is MNHEY and CDR2 is SMNVEV (reference sequence). CDR3 nucleotides: TGTGCCAGCAGTTTAGATGACAGATACCCTAGCACAGATACGCAGTATTTT. Translation gives CASSLDDRYPSTDTQYF.

The chain has TRBV6-6 and TRBJ2-1, with D unclear. The CDR3 is made up of 13 amino acids. The V and J ends lost 6 bases and 8 bases respectively, with 14 bases between them. Germline V gene sequence: CDR1 MNHNY, CDR2 SVGAGI (reference sequence). The CDR3 region is CASSKAPGYEQFF. CDR3 in DNA: TGTGCCAGCAGCAAGGCCCCAGGATATGAGCAGTTCTTC.

This clone was picked up a small number of times. V is TRBV4-3 and J is TRBJ2-2; 7 bases match TRBD2. Looked up from germline, CDR1 is LGHNA and CDR2 is YSLEER. V trimming: 1 base; J trimming: 4 bases; junction bases outside the gene matches: 9. This CDR3 has 17 amino acids. The CDR3 DNA sequence: TGCGCCAGCAGCCAAGGGGGGGGAACTGCCAGCACCGGGGAGCTGTTTTTT. Protein sequence: CASSQGGGTASTGELFF.

This chain uses TRBV21-1 with TRBJ1-5. TRBV21-1 is a known pseudogene. This CDR3 is 16 amino acids long. CDR3 DNA: TGTGCCAGCTCTAGGGGGGAGGGGGATAGCAATCAGCCCCAGCATTTT. Its protein is CASSRGEGDSNQPQHF.

The chain joins TRBV11-2 to TRBJ1-1, with TRBD1 matching 12 bases. Germline V gives CDR1 SGHAT, CDR2 FQNNGV. This CDR3 comprises 14 residues. With 5 bases clipped from V and 11 bases from J, the junction kept 9 bases outside the gene matches. In nucleotides, the CDR3 is TGTGCCAGCAGCGCGGGACAGGGGGCGAGTTCGGCTTTCTTT. This gives the protein CASSAGQGASSAFF. Full variable domain (rest looked up from reference TRBV11-2 and TRBJ1-1): EAGVAQSPRYKIIEKRQSVAFWCNPISGHATLYWYQQILGQGPKLLIQFQNNGVVDDSQLPKDRFSAERLKGVDSTLKIQPAKLEDSAVYLCASSAGQGASSAFFGQGTRLTVV.

The chain combines TRBV29-1 with TRBJ1-1, with D perhaps matching TRBD1 (6 bases). The V gene lost 7 bases and the J gene lost 3 bases, with 18 bases spanning the gap. The CDR3 consists of 14 residues. Germline loops: CDR1 SQVTM, CDR2 ANQGSEA. CDR3 DNA: TGCAGCGCCACGAGCGGGGGCGGGGACACTGAAGCTTTCTTT. Protein sequence: CSATSGGGDTEAFF.

This chain links TRBV21-1 with TRBJ1-1; TRBD1 is the table's D call and was not checked against the DNA. TRBV21-1 is a pseudogene locus. There are 17 residues in the CDR3. The CDR3 loop reads CASSKEGGGLMNTEAFF. The CDR3 coding sequence is TGTGCCAGCAGCAAAGAAGGAGGGGGCCTTATGAACACTGAAGCTTTCTTT.

The chain links TRBV18 to TRBJ2-7, with a tentative D call TRBD1 (6 bases). This CDR3 comprises 15 residues. V lost 4 bases and J 3 bases, leaving 16 bases between the germline ends. From germline, CDR1 is KGHSH and CDR2 LQKENI. The CDR3 loop is CASSLQPKQGYEQYF. The CDR3 DNA follows: TGTGCCAGCTCACTCCAACCAAAACAGGGCTACGAGCAGTACTTC. Together with reference TRBV18 and TRBJ2-7, the CDR3 gives the full variable domain: NAGVMQNPRHLVRRRGQEARLRCSPMKGHSHVYWYRQLPEEGLKFMVYLQKENIIDESGMPKERFSAEFPKEGPSILRIQQVVRGDSAAYFCASSLQPKQGYEQYFGPGTRLTVT.

The chain employs TRBV2 and TRBJ1-1, with D tentatively TRBD1 (5 bases). The V gene's germline CDR1 is SNHLY and CDR2 FYNNEI. Deletions cut 7 bases from V and 0 bases from J, with 12 bases between. This CDR3 has 14 residues. CDR3 sequence reads: CASMGGPMNTEAFF. As DNA, the CDR3 is TGTGCCAGCATGGGGGGACCAATGAACACTGAAGCTTTCTTT.

The chain recombines TRBV11-2 with TRBJ2-3, with 10 bases lining up with TRBD2. Germline V gives CDR1 SGHAT, CDR2 FQNNGV. The junction had 7 bases not matched to a gene; V was cut back by 5 bases and J by 2 bases. This CDR3 contains 16 residues. CDR3: CASSGRLAGFTDTQYF. CDR3 in DNA: TGTGCCAGCAGCGGGAGACTAGCGGGCTTCACAGATACGCAGTATTTT.

J is TRBJ2-5 and V is TRBV19; 9 bases match TRBD1. Unmatched junction bases numbered 7, after V lost 5 bases and J lost 3 bases. The germline V gene has CDR1 LNHDA and CDR2 SQIVND (reference sequence). This CDR3 is built from 15 residues. CDR3 region: CASSPQGAGEETQYF. CDR3 bases: TGTGCCAGTAGTCCACAGGGGGCGGGTGAAGAGACCCAGTACTTC.

The CDR3: CASSLTPTSGGADTQYF. CDR3 nucleotide sequence: TGTGCCAGCAGCTTAACCCCCACTAGCGGGGGGGCAGATACGCAGTATTTT. V gene TRBV7-3 combines with J gene TRBJ2-3; 13 bases map to TRBD2. Germline lookup yields CDR1 SGHTA and CDR2 FQGTGA. The junction had 4 bases not matched to a gene; V was cut back by 0 bases and J by 4 bases. The CDR3 totals 17 residues. Full variable domain (remainder filled in from reference TRBV7-3 and TRBJ2-3): GAGVSQTPSNKVTEKGKYVELRCDPISGHTALYWYRQSLGQGPEFLIYFQGTGAADDSGLPNDRFFAVRPEGSVSTLKIQRTERGDSAVYLCASSLTPTSGGADTQYFGPGTRLTVL.

The CDR3 coding sequence is TGTGCCAGCAGCTTACTAGCGACACTCACAGATACGCAGTATTTT. It yields the protein CASSLLATLTDTQYF. The chain has TRBV7-2 and TRBJ2-3; D possibly corresponds to TRBD2 (6 bases). V lost 2 bases, J lost 2 bases, and 11 bases lay in between. The length of the CDR3 is 15 residues. The V gene's germline CDR1 is SGHTA and CDR2 FQGNSA.

CDR3 region: CASSPGDRGPEAFF. CDR3 DNA: TGTGCCAGTAGCCCTGGGGACAGGGGCCCTGAAGCTTTCTTT. The chain joins TRBV19 to TRBJ1-1, with TRBD1 matching 10 bases. The V and J ends lost 6 bases and 6 bases, in that order; junction bases with no gene match: 7. Germline values: CDR1 LNHDA, CDR2 SQIVND (reference sequence). This CDR3 spans 14 amino acids. Combining the CDR3 with reference TRBV19 and TRBJ1-1 gives the whole variable domain DGGITQSPKYLFRKEGQNVTLSCEQNLNHDAMYWYRQDPGQGLRLIYYSQIVNDFQKGDIAEGYSVSREKKESFPLTVTSAQKNPTAFYLCASSPGDRGPEAFFGQGTRLTVV.